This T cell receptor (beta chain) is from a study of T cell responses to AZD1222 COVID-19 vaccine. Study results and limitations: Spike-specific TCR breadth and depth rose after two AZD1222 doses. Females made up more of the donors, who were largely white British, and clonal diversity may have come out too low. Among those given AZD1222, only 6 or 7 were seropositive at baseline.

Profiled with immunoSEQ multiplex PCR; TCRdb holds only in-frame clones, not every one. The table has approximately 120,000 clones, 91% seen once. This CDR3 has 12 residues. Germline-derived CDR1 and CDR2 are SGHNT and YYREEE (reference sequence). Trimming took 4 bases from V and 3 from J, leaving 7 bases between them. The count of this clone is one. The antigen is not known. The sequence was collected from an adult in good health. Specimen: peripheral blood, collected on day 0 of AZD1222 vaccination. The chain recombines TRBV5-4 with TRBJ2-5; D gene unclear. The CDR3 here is CASSALKETQYF. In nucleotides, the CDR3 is TGTGCCAGCAGCGCACTAAAAGAGACCCAGTACTTC.